The 14 T cell receptor beta chains in this list originate from one sample, sequenced in a study of T-cell reconstitution after alpha-beta-depleted transplantation in children. Unique molecular identifiers were incorporated when the TCRbeta library was constructed. TCRdb re-derived calls from the PCR reads in MiXCR, one entry per CDR3 protein. The sample lists around 100,000 distinct CDR3 sequences, 10% to 13% occurring once. The input for sequencing was PBMCs, taken before TCRalphabeta/CD19-depleted stem cell transplant. All receptors derive from a boy between 2 and 10 years old with acute lymphoblastic leukemia, due to receive a stem cell transplant.

This chain connects TRBV20-1 to TRBJ2-4, with D hard to call. The length of the CDR3 is 10 residues. Germline loops: CDR1 DFQATT, CDR2 SNEGSKA (reference sequence). Trimming pared 4 bases from V and 8 bases from J, leaving 6 bases between. Written as DNA, the CDR3 is TGCAGTGCTATTGAGGACATTCAGTACTTC. Encoded protein: CSAIEDIQYF.

The chain employs TRBV5-1 and TRBJ2-1; 7 bases map to TRBD2. Trimming removed 4 bases from V and 1 base from J; junction bases left unmatched: 5. The CDR3 runs to 15 residues. Germline values: CDR1 SGHRS, CDR2 YFSETQ. CDR3 coding DNA: TGCGCCAGCAGCCACGGGACTAATTCCTACAATGAGCAGTTCTTC. It translates to CASSHGTNSYNEQFF.

This chain uses TRBV4-2 with TRBJ2-5, with unresolved D. V gave up 2 bases and J gave up 5 bases, with 9 bases separating them. CDR3 size: 13 residues. Germline-derived CDR1 and CDR2 are LGHNA and YNFKEQ. The CDR3: CASSQSGPETQYF. Written as DNA, the CDR3 is TGTGCCAGCAGCCAATCGGGCCCCGAGACCCAGTACTTC.

This clonotype was seen a handful of times. This chain connects TRBV4-2 to TRBJ1-4; 9 nucleotides line up with TRBD1. The germline CDR1 and CDR2 sequences are LGHNA and YNFKEQ. The ends lost 6 bases at V and 0 bases at J; junction bases unmatched: 14. The CDR3 runs 19 residues. This CDR3 reads CASSRDPTGGKATNEKLFF. The CDR3 coding sequence is TGTGCCAGCAGTCGCGACCCGACAGGGGGGAAGGCAACTAATGAAAAACTGTTTTTT.

This clonotype was found many times. The chain carries TRBV10-2 and TRBJ2-3; 7 bases align to TRBD2. The CDR3 is made up of 16 amino acids. After removal of 7 bases from V and 2 bases from J, the junction contained 12 bases not matched to a gene. CDR1 and CDR2 (germline): WSHSY, SAAADI. CDR3 DNA sequence: TGCGCCAGCACCAACGAGGAGGGAGGGTTCACAGATACGCAGTATTTT. This translates into CASTNEEGGFTDTQYF.

There are a few counts of this clonotype. The chain joins TRBV28 to TRBJ2-2; perhaps TRBD2 as D (6 bases). This CDR3 is 15 amino acids long. Looked up from germline, CDR1 is MDHEN and CDR2 is SYDVKM. Trimming cost V 7 bases and J 4 bases, with 16 bases left between them. CDR3 loop: CASIVGGDLTGELFF. The CDR3 DNA follows: TGTGCCAGCATCGTAGGAGGGGACCTCACCGGGGAGCTGTTTTTT.

This clonotype came up a few times. The V gene is TRBV27, the J gene TRBJ1-3; D perhaps matches TRBD1 (5 bases). Germline V gene lookup returns CDR1 MNHEY and CDR2 SMNVEV (reference sequence). The CDR3 is 16 residues long. V was cut by 2 bases and J by 1 base, with 12 bases left in between. The CDR3, as DNA: TGTGCCAGCAGTTTAAATGGGGGGGTATCTGGAAACACCATATATTTT. Its translation: CASSLNGGVSGNTIYF.

In this sample, this clonotype turned up a few times. V usage is TRBV6-6 and J usage is TRBJ2-5; D gene uncertain. This CDR3 contains 10 residues. CDR1 MNHNY and CDR2 SVGAGI come from the germline V gene (reference sequence). Trimming took off 8 bases at V and 5 bases at J, with 6 bases between the two ends. The CDR3 DNA reads TGTGCCAGCGGAGTTGAGACCCAGTACTTC. Translated, it gives CASGVETQYF.

V is TRBV5-6 and J is TRBJ1-1; D remains unclear. The CDR3 contains 13 residues. Trimming cost V 0 bases and J 3 bases, with 6 bases left between them. Germline V gene data show CDR1 as SGHDT and CDR2 as YYEEEE. CDR3 nucleotide sequence: TGTGCCAGCAGCTTGGTGGGGTACACTGAAGCTTTCTTT. Its translation: CASSLVGYTEAFF.

This clonotype was counted a few times. The J gene is TRBJ1-5, the V gene TRBV30, with D tentatively TRBD1 (6 bases). From germline, CDR1 is GTSNPN and CDR2 SVGIG (reference sequence). The V and J ends lost 2 bases and 2 bases respectively, with 31 bases between them. This CDR3 comprises 21 residues. The CDR3 spells CAWSQDRDPSRGSDGNQPQHF. The CDR3, as DNA: TGTGCCTGGAGTCAGGACAGAGACCCCTCTCGCGGGAGCGATGGCAATCAGCCCCAGCATTTT.

The V gene is TRBV5-1, the J gene TRBJ2-7; 12 bases agree with TRBD2. Trimming at V came to 2 bases and at J to 3 bases, leaving 6 bases not matched to a gene. The CDR3 extends over 16 amino acids. Germline V gene lookup returns CDR1 SGHRS and CDR2 YFSETQ. The chain's CDR3 is CASSFGLAGTDYEQYF. The CDR3 nucleotides read TGCGCCAGCAGCTTTGGACTAGCGGGAACAGACTACGAGCAGTACTTC.

This chain connects TRBV12-3 or TRBV12-4 to TRBJ2-1; D is undetermined. The CDR3 spans 11 residues. V was pared by 2 bases and J by 9 bases, with 5 bases between. Here the CDR3 DNA reads TGTGCCAGCAGTTTACACAGTGAGCAGTTCTTC. Amino acids: CASSLHSEQFF.

This clonotype was detected many times. The V call is TRBV25-1, the J call TRBJ2-6; 9 positions agree with TRBD1. Germline trimming cut 6 bases from V and 0 bases from J; bases unmatched to any gene: 6. There are 17 residues in the CDR3. The germline V gene has CDR1 MGHDK and CDR2 SYGVNS. CDR3 loop: CASRQGAIGSGANVLTF. In nucleotides, the CDR3 is TGTGCCAGCAGACAGGGGGCCATTGGCTCTGGGGCCAACGTCCTGACTTTC.

This clonotype came up many times. The gene calls are TRBV29-1 and TRBJ2-1, with TRBD2 matching 8 bases. Germline V CDR1 and CDR2: SQVTM, ANQGSEA. With V trimmed by 4 bases and J by 4 bases, 6 bases remained unmatched. The CDR3 has 14 amino acids. CDR3 DNA: TGCAGCGTTGTCGGAGCGGGAGTATACAATGAGCAGTTCTTC. Its protein product is CSVVGAGVYNEQFF.